This T cell receptor (beta chain) was observed in a study of CD8 T cells in ankylosing spondylitis. A single record per CDR3 protein comes from TCRdb applying MiXCR to the 5' RACE reads. The table lists some 130,000 distinct CDR3 sequences, approximately 8.4% of them singletons. CDR1 and CDR2 from the germline V gene are SGHRS and YFSETQ. Trimming took 4 bases from V and 5 from J; bases not matched to a gene: 7. The CDR3 length is 15 residues. This clonotype was counted at least ten times. The sequencing sample was made of synovial fluid, either unsorted or a sorted T cell fraction (not recorded which). The receptor was derived from a male donor with ankylosing spondylitis. The rearrangement uses TRBV5-1 and TRBJ2-5; TRBD2 matches 11 bases. CDR3 loop: CASSLYSGRGETQYF. The CDR3 DNA sequence: TGCGCCAGCAGCCTCTATAGCGGGAGGGGTGAGACCCAGTACTTC.